A single sample is the source of the 11 T cell receptor beta chains below, sequenced in a study of persistence of HIV-infected CD4 T cells. Cells were stimulated with overlapping HIV-1 Gag 15-mer peptides. Sorting selected CD4+ T cells upregulating both CD40 ligand and CD69. The libraries were made with immunoSEQ version 4 in survey mode. Sequencing was performed with immunoSEQ multiplex PCR; in TCRdb, only in-frame clones are kept and a portion is missing. Of around 26,000 clones listed, about 74% are singletons. Their recognized antigens are unknown. The source material was CD4+ T cells sorted from PBMCs after approximately 20-hour stimulation, sampled from a patient who received antiretroviral therapy. The receptors stem from an adult man with HIV who was CMV-seropositive.

This clone appeared once. The chain is built from TRBV28 and TRBJ1-2, with no clear D. The CDR3 has 13 residues. Germline V gives CDR1 MDHEN, CDR2 SYDVKM. The ends were cut back, 5 bases at V and 6 bases at J, with 13 bases in the middle. The CDR3 nucleotides are TGTGCCAGCAGTCCCCCGGACTATAATGGCTACACCTTC. This translates into CASSPPDYNGYTF.

The DNA of the CDR3 is TGCGCCAGCAGCTTGGAGACGGGCACTAGCACAGATACGCAGTATTTT. This sequence encodes CASSLETGTSTDTQYF. The J gene is TRBJ2-3, the V gene TRBV5-1; D not resolved. V was pared by 0 bases and J by 0 bases, with 11 bases between. Germline V lookup: CDR1 SGHRS, CDR2 YFSETQ. The CDR3 is made up of 16 amino acids.

This clone was found once. The V gene is TRBV5-6, the J gene TRBJ2-3, with 12 bases that match TRBD2. CDR1 and CDR2 (germline): SGHDT, YYEEEE. There are 16 residues in the CDR3. With V trimmed by 3 bases and J by 4 bases, 6 bases remained unmatched. The CDR3 sequence is CASSWVTSGGPDTQYF. CDR3 coding DNA: TGTGCCAGCAGCTGGGTGACTAGCGGGGGCCCAGATACGCAGTATTTT.

There are a few counts of this clone. V usage is TRBV10-1 and J usage is TRBJ2-1; 8 nucleotides match TRBD1. The CDR3 spans 16 residues. V shed 2 bases, J shed 5 bases, and the junction held 8 bases outside the gene matches. Looked up from germline, CDR1 is WNHNN and CDR2 is SYGVQD (reference sequence). Here the CDR3 reads CASSETRQGSNNEQFF. The DNA of the CDR3 is TGCGCCAGCAGTGAGACTAGACAGGGGAGTAACAATGAGCAGTTCTTC.

Only one count was recorded for this clone. The V gene is TRBV5-6, the J gene TRBJ2-1; 12 bases fit TRBD2. V shed 1 base and J 7 bases; nucleotides not matched to a gene: 9. Germline assignment: CDR1 SGHDT and CDR2 YYEEEE. CDR3 length: 17 residues. CDR3 nucleotides: TGTGCCAGCAGCTTGCCCCGACTAGCGGGGGAGTTGAATGAGCAGTTCTTC. It specifies CASSLPRLAGELNEQFF.

V usage is TRBV15 and J usage is TRBJ2-7, with TRBD2 matching over 7 bases. Germline V gene sequence: CDR1 LNHNV, CDR2 YYDKDF (reference sequence). The CDR3 covers 14 residues. Losses at the gene ends were 3 bases for V and 5 bases for J; bases not matched to a gene: 7. Here the CDR3 reads CATSSGLDENEQYF. Here the CDR3 DNA reads TGTGCCACCAGCAGCGGACTAGACGAAAACGAGCAGTACTTC.

The chain is built from TRBV28 and TRBJ1-6; D call uncertain. Germline V gives CDR1 MDHEN, CDR2 SYDVKM. CDR3 size: 13 residues. Trimming took 6 bases from V and 9 from J, leaving 12 bases between them. The CDR3 DNA sequence: TGTGCCAGCAGCTGGGGTAGGGTTTCACCCCTCCACTTT. Translation gives CASSWGRVSPLHF.

The V call is TRBV7-2, the J call TRBJ2-3, with 11 bases aligning to TRBD1. The CDR3 is 14 amino acids. Germline-derived CDR1 and CDR2 are SGHTA and FQGNSA. The V and J ends lost 5 bases and 5 bases, in that order; junction bases with no gene match: 3. Here the CDR3 reads CASSPDRGRDTQYF. CDR3 nucleotide sequence: TGTGCCAGCAGCCCGGACAGGGGGCGAGATACGCAGTATTTT.

The chain joins TRBV5-1 to TRBJ2-7, with TRBD1 matching 7 bases. The CDR3 totals 15 residues. Unmatched junction bases numbered 5, after V lost 2 bases and J lost 0 bases. Germline V gene lookup returns CDR1 SGHRS and CDR2 YFSETQ. The CDR3 sequence: CASSLTGDSSYEQYF. CDR3 coding DNA: TGCGCCAGCAGCTTAACAGGGGATAGCTCCTACGAGCAGTACTTC.

In its sample, this clone was seen once. The V gene is TRBV4-2, the J gene TRBJ2-3; 8 positions match TRBD2. CDR1 LGHNA and CDR2 YNFKEQ come from the germline V gene. J lost 2 bases, V lost 4 bases, and 8 bases had no gene match. CDR3 length: 16 residues. Here the CDR3 reads CASSPSGGGPTDTQYF. The DNA of the CDR3 is TGTGCCAGCAGCCCATCCGGCGGGGGGCCCACAGATACGCAGTATTTT.

The V gene is TRBV29-1, the J gene TRBJ2-7; D is unresolved. Germline V gene lookup returns CDR1 SQVTM and CDR2 ANQGSEA. Between the trimmed V and J ends, which lost 7 bases and 2 bases, there was a span of 9 bases. This CDR3 has 11 amino acids. DNA of the CDR3: TGCAGCGCGAGGATAGCCTACGAGCAGTACTTC. Protein: CSARIAYEQYF.